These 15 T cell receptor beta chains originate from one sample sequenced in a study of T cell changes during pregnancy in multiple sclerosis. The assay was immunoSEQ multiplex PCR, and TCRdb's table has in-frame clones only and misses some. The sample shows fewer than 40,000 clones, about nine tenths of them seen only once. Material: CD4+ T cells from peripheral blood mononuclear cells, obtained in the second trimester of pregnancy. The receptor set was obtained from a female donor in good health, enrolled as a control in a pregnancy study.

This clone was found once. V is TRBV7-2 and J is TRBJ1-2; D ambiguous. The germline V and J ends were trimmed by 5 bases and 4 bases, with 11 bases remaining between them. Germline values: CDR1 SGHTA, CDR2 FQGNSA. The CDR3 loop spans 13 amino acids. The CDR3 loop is CASSPTGGYGYTF. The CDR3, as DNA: TGTGCCAGCAGCCCAACCGGTGGCTATGGCTACACCTTC.

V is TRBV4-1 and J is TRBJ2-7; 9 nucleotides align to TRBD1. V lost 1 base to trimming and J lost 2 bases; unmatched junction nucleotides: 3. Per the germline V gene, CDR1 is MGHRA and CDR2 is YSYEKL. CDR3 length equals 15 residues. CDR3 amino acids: CASSQVRDRAYEQYF. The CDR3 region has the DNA TGCGCCAGCAGCCAAGTCCGGGACAGGGCCTACGAGCAGTACTTC.

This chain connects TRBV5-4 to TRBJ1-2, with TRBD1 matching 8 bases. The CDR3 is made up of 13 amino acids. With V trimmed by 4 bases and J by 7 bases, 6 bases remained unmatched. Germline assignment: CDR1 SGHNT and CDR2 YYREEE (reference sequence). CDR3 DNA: TGTGCCAGCAGCCGGACAGGGCAGGGTGGCTACACCTTC. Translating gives CASSRTGQGGYTF.

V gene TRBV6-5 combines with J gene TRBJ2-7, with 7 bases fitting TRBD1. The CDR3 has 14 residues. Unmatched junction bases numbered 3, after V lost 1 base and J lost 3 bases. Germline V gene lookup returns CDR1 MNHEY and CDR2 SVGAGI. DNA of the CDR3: TGTGCCAGCAGTTACTTCGGACAGGTCTACGAGCAGTACTTC. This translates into CASSYFGQVYEQYF.

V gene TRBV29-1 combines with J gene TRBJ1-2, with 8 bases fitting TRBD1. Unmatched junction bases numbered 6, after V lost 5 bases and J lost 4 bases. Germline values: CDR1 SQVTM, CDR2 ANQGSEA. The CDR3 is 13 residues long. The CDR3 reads CSVLDRVGYGYTF. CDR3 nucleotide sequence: TGCAGCGTTTTGGACAGGGTCGGCTATGGCTACACCTTC.

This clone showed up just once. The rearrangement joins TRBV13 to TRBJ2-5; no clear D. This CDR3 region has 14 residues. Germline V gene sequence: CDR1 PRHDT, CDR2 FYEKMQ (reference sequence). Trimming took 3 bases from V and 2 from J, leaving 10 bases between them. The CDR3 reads CASSFRRSQETQYF. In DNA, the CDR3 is TGTGCCAGCAGCTTTCGTCGCAGTCAAGAGACCCAGTACTTC.

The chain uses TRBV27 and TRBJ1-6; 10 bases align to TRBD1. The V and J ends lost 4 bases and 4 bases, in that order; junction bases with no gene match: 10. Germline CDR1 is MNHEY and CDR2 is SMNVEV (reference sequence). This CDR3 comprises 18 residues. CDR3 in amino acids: CASSYGTGVLPYNSPLHF. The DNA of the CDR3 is TGTGCCAGCAGTTACGGGACAGGGGTACTGCCTTATAATTCACCCCTCCACTTT.

The CDR3 protein is CASSVRGDDSPLHF. CDR3 sequence (DNA): TGTGCCAGCAGCGTTCGGGGGGATGATTCACCCCTCCACTTT. J is TRBJ1-6 and V is TRBV9; TRBD1 might be the D (5 bases). V was shortened by 2 bases and J by 8 bases, with 11 bases between the two germline ends. CDR3 length: 14 amino acids. Germline assignment: CDR1 SGDLS and CDR2 YYNGEE.

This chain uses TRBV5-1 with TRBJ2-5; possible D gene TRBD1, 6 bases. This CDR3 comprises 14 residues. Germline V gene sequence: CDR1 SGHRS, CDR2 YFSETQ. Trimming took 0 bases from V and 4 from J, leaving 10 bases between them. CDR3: CASSLGGPGETQYF. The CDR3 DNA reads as TGCGCCAGCAGCTTGGGGGGGCCGGGAGAGACCCAGTACTTC.

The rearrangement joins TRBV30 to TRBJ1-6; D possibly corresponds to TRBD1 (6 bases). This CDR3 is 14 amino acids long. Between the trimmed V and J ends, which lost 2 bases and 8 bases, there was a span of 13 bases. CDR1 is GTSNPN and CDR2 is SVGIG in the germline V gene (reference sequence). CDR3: CAWSLDRSDSPLHF. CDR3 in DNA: TGTGCCTGGAGTCTTGACAGGTCGGATTCACCCCTCCACTTT.

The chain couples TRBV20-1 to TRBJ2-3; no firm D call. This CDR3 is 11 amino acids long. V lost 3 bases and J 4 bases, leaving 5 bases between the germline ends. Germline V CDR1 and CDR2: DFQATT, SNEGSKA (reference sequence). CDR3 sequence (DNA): TGCAGTGCTAGCCCCGCAGATACGCAGTATTTT. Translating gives CSASPADTQYF.

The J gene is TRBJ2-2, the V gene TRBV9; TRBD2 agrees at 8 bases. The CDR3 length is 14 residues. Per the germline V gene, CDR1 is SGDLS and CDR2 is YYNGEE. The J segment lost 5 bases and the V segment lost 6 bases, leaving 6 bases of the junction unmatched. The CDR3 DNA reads TGTGCCAGCAATCGGGAGGGCTGGACCGGGGAGCTGTTTTTT. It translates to CASNREGWTGELFF. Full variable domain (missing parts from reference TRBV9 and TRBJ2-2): DSGVTQTPKHLITATGQRVTLRCSPRSGDLSVYWYQQSLDQGLQFLIQYYNGEERAKGNILERFSAQQFPDLHSELNLSSLELGDSALYFCASNREGWTGELFFGEGSRLTVL.

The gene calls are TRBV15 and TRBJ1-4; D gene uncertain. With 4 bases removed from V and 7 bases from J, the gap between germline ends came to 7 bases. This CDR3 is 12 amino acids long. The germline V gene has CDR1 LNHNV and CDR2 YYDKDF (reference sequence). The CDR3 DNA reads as TGTGCCACCAGCACCCCAGTTGAAAAACTGTTTTTT. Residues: CATSTPVEKLFF.

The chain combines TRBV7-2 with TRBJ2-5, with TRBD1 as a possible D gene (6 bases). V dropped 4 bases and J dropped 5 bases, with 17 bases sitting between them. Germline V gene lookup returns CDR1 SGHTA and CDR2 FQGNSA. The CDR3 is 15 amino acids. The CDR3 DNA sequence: TGTGCCAGCAGCTCGGATACAGGGTTTGGGGAGACCCAGTACTTC. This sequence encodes CASSSDTGFGETQYF. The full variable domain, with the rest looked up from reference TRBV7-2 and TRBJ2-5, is GAGVSQSPSNKVTEKGKDVELRCDPISGHTALYWYRQSLGQGLEFLIYFQGNSAPDKSGLPSDRFSAERTGGSVSTLTIQRTQQEDSAVYLCASSSDTGFGETQYFGPGTRLLVL.

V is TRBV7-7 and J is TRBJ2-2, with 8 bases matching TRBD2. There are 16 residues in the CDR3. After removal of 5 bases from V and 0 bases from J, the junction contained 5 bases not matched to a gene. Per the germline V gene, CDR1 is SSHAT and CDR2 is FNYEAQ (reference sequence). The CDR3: CASSQLAGPNTGELFF. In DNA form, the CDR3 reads TGTGCCAGCAGCCAATTAGCGGGACCGAACACCGGGGAGCTGTTTTTT.